These T cell receptor beta chains were read from a single sample in a study of blood T cell repertoires in COVID-19. The table came from immunoSEQ multiplex PCR; TCRdb's copy has only in-frame clones and leaves some out. The data show roughly 230,000 clones, about 85% seen once. The sample consisted of peripheral blood. The receptor set was obtained from a man between 65 and 80 years old with acute or convalescent COVID-19. The CDR3 runs from the conserved cysteine through the conserved F or W. Fields, in order: J gene, V gene, CDR3 length, clone size, D gene, CDR3 DNA, CDR3 protein. A D gene is named only where the DNA matches it firmly. The size of a clone is reported for some rows only, either as once, few or many, or as a class for expanded clones.

j_call: TRBJ2-3; v_call: TRBV5-6; cdr3_length: 15; clone_size: NA; d_call: TRBD2; cdr3_nt: TGTGCCAGCAGCTTGGCCGGACTAGTTACGGATACGCAGTATTTT; cdr3_aa: CASSLAGLVTDTQYF
j_call: TRBJ2-3; v_call: TRBV2; cdr3_length: 14; clone_size: NA; d_call: TRBD2; cdr3_nt: TGTGCCAGAGGAGCGGGAGGGCCGACAGATACGCAGTATTTT; cdr3_aa: CARGAGGPTDTQYF
j_call: TRBJ2-7; v_call: TRBV4-1; cdr3_length: 17; clone_size: NA; d_call: TRBD1; cdr3_nt: TGCGCCAGCAGCCAAGATGCCGGGGACAGGGGGTTCTACGAGCAGTACTTC; cdr3_aa: CASSQDAGDRGFYEQYF
j_call: TRBJ1-2; v_call: TRBV11-2; cdr3_length: 15; clone_size: NA; d_call: NA; cdr3_nt: TGTGCCAGCAGCTTTGTACCGGGAGGCAACTATGGCTACACCTTC; cdr3_aa: CASSFVPGGNYGYTF
j_call: TRBJ2-5; v_call: TRBV7-9; cdr3_length: 13; clone_size: NA; d_call: NA; cdr3_nt: TGTGCCAGCAGCTTCCGGGGTGAGGAGACCCAGTACTTC; cdr3_aa: CASSFRGEETQYF
j_call: TRBJ2-2; v_call: TRBV7-9; cdr3_length: 13; clone_size: NA; d_call: NA; cdr3_nt: TGTGCCAGCAGCCCCGCTAGCACCGGGGAGCTGTTTTTT; cdr3_aa: CASSPASTGELFF
j_call: TRBJ2-7; v_call: TRBV5-1; cdr3_length: 18; clone_size: once; d_call: NA; cdr3_nt: TGCGCCAGCAGCCGAAGTGCAGGGGGTAGGGAGGCCGCCTACGAGCAGTACTTC; cdr3_aa: CASSRSAGGREAAYEQYF
j_call: TRBJ2-3; v_call: TRBV18; cdr3_length: 17; clone_size: NA; d_call: TRBD1; cdr3_nt: TGTGCCAGCTCACCAAGCACAGGGGGCCTTAGCACAGATACGCAGTATTTT; cdr3_aa: CASSPSTGGLSTDTQYF
j_call: TRBJ2-1; v_call: TRBV7-2; cdr3_length: 15; clone_size: NA; d_call: TRBD2; cdr3_nt: TGTGCCAGCAGCTCTAGCGGGGCCGGGAGGAATGAGCAGTTCTTC; cdr3_aa: CASSSSGAGRNEQFF
j_call: TRBJ1-2; v_call: TRBV18; cdr3_length: 15; clone_size: NA; d_call: TRBD1; cdr3_nt: TGTGCCAGCTCACCAACGGGACAGACTAACTATGGCTACACCTTC; cdr3_aa: CASSPTGQTNYGYTF
j_call: TRBJ2-1; v_call: TRBV5-1; cdr3_length: 16; clone_size: once; d_call: TRBD2; cdr3_nt: TGCGCCAGCAGCCCAATTGGCGGCGGGAGGGCCAATGAGCAGTTCTTC; cdr3_aa: CASSPIGGGRANEQFF
j_call: TRBJ2-1; v_call: TRBV19; cdr3_length: 13; clone_size: NA; d_call: NA; cdr3_nt: TGTGCCAGTAGCGAACAGGGAGGGAATGAGCAGTTCTTC; cdr3_aa: CASSEQGGNEQFF
j_call: TRBJ2-1; v_call: TRBV20-1; cdr3_length: 14; clone_size: NA; d_call: NA; cdr3_nt: TGCAGTGCTAGTGGCGGGATCACCTACAATGAGCAGTTCTTC; cdr3_aa: CSASGGITYNEQFF
j_call: TRBJ1-1; v_call: TRBV11-1; cdr3_length: 15; clone_size: NA; d_call: TRBD1; cdr3_nt: TGTGCCAGCAGCCCCGGGACAGGGTGGATGGCTGAAGCTTTCTTT; cdr3_aa: CASSPGTGWMAEAFF
j_call: TRBJ1-2; v_call: TRBV19; cdr3_length: 14; clone_size: NA; d_call: TRBD1; cdr3_nt: TGTGCCAGTAGTATCCAGGACAGGGAGGACGGCTACACCTTC; cdr3_aa: CASSIQDREDGYTF
j_call: TRBJ1-1; v_call: TRBV12-5; cdr3_length: 15; clone_size: once; d_call: TRBD1; cdr3_nt: TGTGCTAGTGGTTTGGCCACAGGGGGCCTCACTGAAGCTTTCTTT; cdr3_aa: CASGLATGGLTEAFF
j_call: TRBJ1-2; v_call: TRBV7-2; cdr3_length: 14; clone_size: NA; d_call: TRBD1; cdr3_nt: TGTGCCAGCAGCCCGAGGACAGGGGAGTATGGCTACACCTTC; cdr3_aa: CASSPRTGEYGYTF
j_call: TRBJ2-7; v_call: TRBV6-2/TRBV6-3; cdr3_length: 13; clone_size: NA; d_call: TRBD1; cdr3_nt: TGTGCCAGCAGTTACGACAGGGGCTACGAGCAGTACTTC; cdr3_aa: CASSYDRGYEQYF
j_call: TRBJ2-5; v_call: TRBV7-9; cdr3_length: 15; clone_size: NA; d_call: TRBD2; cdr3_nt: TGTGCCAGCACTCATGGGGAGGGTTTGCGGGAGACCCAGTACTTC; cdr3_aa: CASTHGEGLRETQYF
j_call: TRBJ2-5; v_call: TRBV5-5; cdr3_length: 15; clone_size: NA; d_call: NA; cdr3_nt: TGTGCCAGCAGCTTGGCTCGCACAGGGCCAGAGACCCAGTACTTC; cdr3_aa: CASSLARTGPETQYF
j_call: TRBJ2-2; v_call: TRBV15; cdr3_length: 15; clone_size: NA; d_call: TRBD1; cdr3_nt: TGTGCCACCAGCAGGCGGACAGGGGGAAGCGGGGAGCTGTTTTTT; cdr3_aa: CATSRRTGGSGELFF
j_call: TRBJ1-2; v_call: TRBV5-4; cdr3_length: 15; clone_size: NA; d_call: TRBD1; cdr3_nt: TGTGCCAGCAGCTCCGGGACAGGCTTGGGGTATGGCTACACCTTC; cdr3_aa: CASSSGTGLGYGYTF
j_call: TRBJ2-1; v_call: TRBV7-3; cdr3_length: 15; clone_size: NA; d_call: TRBD2; cdr3_nt: TGTGCCAGCAGCCCAGGACTAGCGGTGTACAATGAGCAGTTCTTC; cdr3_aa: CASSPGLAVYNEQFF
j_call: TRBJ2-7; v_call: TRBV7-8; cdr3_length: 18; clone_size: NA; d_call: NA; cdr3_nt: TGTGCCAGCAGCTTAGCTCCGGGAACCCATACCTACATCGGGGAGCAGTACTTC; cdr3_aa: CASSLAPGTHTYIGEQYF
j_call: TRBJ1-1; v_call: TRBV6-5; cdr3_length: 13; clone_size: NA; d_call: NA; cdr3_nt: TGTGCCAGCGGACCGCAGGGCTACACTGAAGCTTTCTTT; cdr3_aa: CASGPQGYTEAFF
j_call: TRBJ1-4; v_call: TRBV6-5; cdr3_length: 14; clone_size: NA; d_call: NA; cdr3_nt: TGTGCCAGCAGCCGGGAACAGGCGGGGGAAAAACTGTTTTTT; cdr3_aa: CASSREQAGEKLFF
j_call: TRBJ2-3; v_call: TRBV3-1/TRBV3-2; cdr3_length: 14; clone_size: NA; d_call: NA; cdr3_nt: TGTGCCAGCAGCCGATCAGGGATACAGGATACGCAGTATTTT; cdr3_aa: CASSRSGIQDTQYF
j_call: TRBJ1-3; v_call: TRBV7-9; cdr3_length: 14; clone_size: few; d_call: NA; cdr3_nt: TGTGCCAGCAGCTTACAGCTAGTGGGAAACACCATATATTTT; cdr3_aa: CASSLQLVGNTIYF
j_call: TRBJ2-1; v_call: TRBV29-1; cdr3_length: 15; clone_size: once; d_call: NA; cdr3_nt: TGCAGCGTTGAAGATCGGAGGAACCACCTAAATGAGCAGTTCTTC; cdr3_aa: CSVEDRRNHLNEQFF
j_call: TRBJ2-7; v_call: TRBV3-1/TRBV3-2; cdr3_length: 16; clone_size: NA; d_call: TRBD2; cdr3_nt: TGTGCCAGCAGCCGTCAGGGACTAGCGGGGGCCTACGAGCAGTACTTC; cdr3_aa: CASSRQGLAGAYEQYF
j_call: TRBJ2-1; v_call: TRBV10-2; cdr3_length: 15; clone_size: NA; d_call: NA; cdr3_nt: TGCGCCAGCAGTGAGTCGAGAGGCAAAGGCGGTGAGCAGTTCTTC; cdr3_aa: CASSESRGKGGEQFF
j_call: TRBJ2-7; v_call: TRBV14; cdr3_length: 13; clone_size: NA; d_call: NA; cdr3_nt: TGTGCCAGCAATGGGCAGAACTCCTACGAGCAGTACTTC; cdr3_aa: CASNGQNSYEQYF
j_call: TRBJ2-3; v_call: TRBV28; cdr3_length: 15; clone_size: NA; d_call: TRBD2; cdr3_nt: TGTGCCAGTGGACTAGCGGGAGTCCGCACAGATACGCAGTATTTT; cdr3_aa: CASGLAGVRTDTQYF
j_call: TRBJ1-2; v_call: TRBV6-5; cdr3_length: 15; clone_size: NA; d_call: TRBD1; cdr3_nt: TGTGCCAGCAGTTACTGGGACAGCAATAACTATGGCTACACCTTC; cdr3_aa: CASSYWDSNNYGYTF
j_call: TRBJ2-1; v_call: TRBV24-1; cdr3_length: 14; clone_size: NA; d_call: NA; cdr3_nt: TGTGCCACCAGCTTGGGGGCACTGGACAATGAGCAGTTCTTC; cdr3_aa: CATSLGALDNEQFF
j_call: TRBJ1-6; v_call: TRBV2; cdr3_length: 17; clone_size: NA; d_call: TRBD1; cdr3_nt: TGTGCCAGCATATGGGACAGTATAATTTTCGAGAATTCACCCCTCCACTTT; cdr3_aa: CASIWDSIIFENSPLHF
j_call: TRBJ2-5; v_call: TRBV5-4; cdr3_length: 15; clone_size: NA; d_call: NA; cdr3_nt: TGTGCCAGCAGCTTACCCAATAGCGTTAGAGAGACCCAGTACTTC; cdr3_aa: CASSLPNSVRETQYF
j_call: TRBJ2-3; v_call: TRBV7-8; cdr3_length: 13; clone_size: NA; d_call: TRBD1; cdr3_nt: TGTGCCAGCAGCCGACAGGGGTCAGATACGCAGTATTTT; cdr3_aa: CASSRQGSDTQYF
j_call: TRBJ1-5; v_call: TRBV24-1; cdr3_length: 13; clone_size: NA; d_call: NA; cdr3_nt: TGTGCCACCGCGGGCTCGCCGAATCAGCCCCAGCATTTT; cdr3_aa: CATAGSPNQPQHF
j_call: TRBJ1-2; v_call: TRBV2; cdr3_length: 13; clone_size: NA; d_call: TRBD1; cdr3_nt: TGTGCCAGCAGCCGACAGGGGGCGAATGGCTACACCTTC; cdr3_aa: CASSRQGANGYTF
j_call: TRBJ2-7; v_call: TRBV7-9; cdr3_length: 13; clone_size: NA; d_call: TRBD2; cdr3_nt: TGTGCCAGCAGCTTTGGGGAGGGGTACGTGCAGTACTTC; cdr3_aa: CASSFGEGYVQYF
j_call: TRBJ2-6; v_call: TRBV9; cdr3_length: 15; clone_size: NA; d_call: NA; cdr3_nt: TGTGCCAGCAGCGTTCGGGGGTCTGGGGCCAACGTCCTGACTTTC; cdr3_aa: CASSVRGSGANVLTF